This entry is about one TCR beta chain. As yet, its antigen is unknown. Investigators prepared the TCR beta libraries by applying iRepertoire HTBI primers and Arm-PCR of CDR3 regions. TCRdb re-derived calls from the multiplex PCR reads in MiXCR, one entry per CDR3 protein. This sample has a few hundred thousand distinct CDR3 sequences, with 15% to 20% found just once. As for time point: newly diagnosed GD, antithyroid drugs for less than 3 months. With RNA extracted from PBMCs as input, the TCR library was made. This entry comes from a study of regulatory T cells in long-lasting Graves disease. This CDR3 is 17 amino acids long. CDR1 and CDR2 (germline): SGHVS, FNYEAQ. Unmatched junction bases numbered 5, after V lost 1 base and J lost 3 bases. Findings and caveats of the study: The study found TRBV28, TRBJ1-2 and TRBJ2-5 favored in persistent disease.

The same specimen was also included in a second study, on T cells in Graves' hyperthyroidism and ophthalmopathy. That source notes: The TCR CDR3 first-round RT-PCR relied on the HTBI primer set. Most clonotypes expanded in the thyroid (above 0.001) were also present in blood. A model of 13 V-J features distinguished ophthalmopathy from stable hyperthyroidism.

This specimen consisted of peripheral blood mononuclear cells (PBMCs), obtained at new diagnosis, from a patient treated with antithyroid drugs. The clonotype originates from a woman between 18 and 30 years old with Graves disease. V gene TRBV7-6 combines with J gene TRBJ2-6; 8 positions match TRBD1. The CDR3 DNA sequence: TGTGCCAGCAGCTTAGTCGCAGGGGGCGATGGGGCCAACGTCCTGACTTTC. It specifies CASSLVAGGDGANVLTF.